This T cell receptor beta chain comes out of a study of radiotherapy plus CTLA-4 blockade in lung cancer. Study as a whole: Objective response rate was over 15%; disease control rate, around 30%.

V trimming: 0 bases; J trimming: 9 bases; junction bases outside the gene matches: 11. Per germline, CDR1 MNHEY and CDR2 SMNVEV (reference sequence). The CDR3 totals 17 residues. The repertoire was sequenced with immunoSEQ multiplex PCR; TCRdb's copy has only in-frame clones and lacks some. Among 40,000 to 50,000 clones listed, approximately 70% were seen once. Focal radiation with ipilimumab CTLA-4 blockade was given to patients with chemo-refractory metastatic non-small-cell lung cancer. This chain links TRBV27 with TRBJ2-2, with 9 bases aligning to TRBD1. The receptor was isolated from a human donor with non-small cell lung cancer who had a complete response to radiotherapy plus ipilimumab. This sample comprised peripheral blood, obtained from a patient treated with radiotherapy plus ipilimumab. The CDR3 DNA sequence: TGTGCCAGCAGTTTATCGGGGACAGGGAGGCAATTACGGGAGCTGTTTTTT. Amino acids: CASSLSGTGRQLRELFF.